Below, 14 T cell receptor beta chains from the same sample are listed, as sequenced in a study of blood T cell repertoires in COVID-19. Using immunoSEQ multiplex PCR, the repertoire was profiled, and TCRdb retains in-frame clones only, with some absent. The profile shows around 250,000 clones, roughly nine tenths of them singletons. The material sequenced was peripheral blood. These receptors came from a woman in her fifties or sixties who had recovered from COVID-19.

The chain has TRBV7-9 and TRBJ2-7; TRBD1 agrees at 9 bases. The V gene's germline CDR1 is SEHNR and CDR2 FQNEAQ (reference sequence). The CDR3 has 14 amino acids. The V gene end was trimmed by 5 bases and the J gene end by 5 bases; junction bases not matched to a gene: 7. The CDR3, as DNA: TGTGCCAGCAGCCCGGGACAGGGCGTCGACGAGCAGTACTTC. Translation: CASSPGQGVDEQYF.

The gene calls are TRBV3-1 (or the pseudogene TRBV3-2) and TRBJ1-5; D is uncertain. This CDR3 has 14 amino acids. From germline, CDR1 is LGHDT and CDR2 YNNKEL (reference sequence). Between the trimmed V and J ends, which lost 1 base and 6 bases, there was a span of 10 bases. The CDR3 sequence is CASSQGRAPQPQHF. The CDR3 DNA reads as TGTGCCAGCAGCCAAGGGCGGGCCCCTCAGCCCCAGCATTTT.

This clone was found a few times. The rearrangement uses TRBV6-4 and TRBJ1-1, with a possible D match to TRBD1 (6 bases). The CDR3 spans 12 residues. The germline V gene encodes CDR1 MRHNA and CDR2 SNTAGT. V dropped 11 bases and J dropped 7 bases, with 17 bases sitting between them. The CDR3, as DNA: TGTGCCGGCCGGCTAACAGGGAATGAAGCTTTCTTT. This codes for CAGRLTGNEAFF.

This clone came up a few times. The V and J genes are TRBV7-9 and TRBJ2-5; D is unclear. Germline V CDR1 and CDR2: SEHNR, FQNEAQ (reference sequence). V was trimmed by 3 bases and J by 2 bases, leaving 7 bases between them. The CDR3 is made up of 13 amino acids. This CDR3 is CASSFSAQETQYF. CDR3 coding DNA: TGTGCCAGCAGCTTCAGTGCTCAAGAGACCCAGTACTTC.

This clone appeared once. This chain connects TRBV28 to TRBJ2-1; possible D gene TRBD1, 5 bases. The CDR3 covers 17 residues. V was clipped by 1 base and J by 0 bases, with 13 bases between them. In germline, CDR1 is MDHEN, CDR2 SYDVKM. The CDR3 loop reads CASSLLGLLSSYNEQFF. DNA for the CDR3: TGTGCCAGCAGTTTATTGGGGCTCCTAAGCTCCTACAATGAGCAGTTCTTC. Full variable domain (missing parts from reference TRBV28 and TRBJ2-1): DVKVTQSSRYLVKRTGEKVFLECVQDMDHENMFWYRQDPGLGLRLIYFSYDVKMKEKGDIPEGYSVSREKKERFSLILESASTNQTSMYLCASSLLGLLSSYNEQFFGPGTRLTVL.

The V gene is TRBV3-1 (or the pseudogene TRBV3-2), the J gene TRBJ1-2; D unresolved. Trimming stripped 0 bases from V and 7 bases from J, with 12 bases between. Germline V lookup: CDR1 LGHDT, CDR2 YNNKEL (reference sequence). The CDR3 runs to 14 residues. CDR3 DNA sequence: TGTGCCAGCAGCCAAGATCTCCGCTACAGTGGCTACACCTTC. Amino acid sequence: CASSQDLRYSGYTF.

CDR3 bases: TGTGCCAGCTCATTGGACACCCCATTGAACACTGAAGCTTTCTTT. It is translated as CASSLDTPLNTEAFF. The chain joins TRBV18 to TRBJ1-1; a possible D gene is TRBD1 (5 bases). This CDR3 comprises 15 residues. In germline, CDR1 is KGHSH, CDR2 LQKENI. V was cut by 5 bases and J by 0 bases, with 13 bases left in between.

The J gene is TRBJ2-7, the V gene TRBV5-5, with TRBD1 matching over 8 bases. Germline V lookup: CDR1 SGHKS, CDR2 YYEKEE (reference sequence). V gave up 1 base and J gave up 3 bases; unmatched junction bases: 12. The CDR3 length is 17 residues. The CDR3 is CASSLQTGQGPSYEQYF. In nucleotides, the CDR3 is TGTGCCAGCAGCTTGCAGACAGGACAGGGTCCCAGCTACGAGCAGTACTTC.

V is TRBV24-1 and J is TRBJ1-1; 9 positions agree with TRBD1. The CDR3 totals 15 residues. The V and J ends lost 4 bases and 5 bases, in that order; junction bases with no gene match: 7. Germline V gene lookup returns CDR1 KGHDR and CDR2 SFDVKD. DNA for the CDR3: TGTGCCACCAGTGACCAGACAGGGGGTGCAACTGAAGCTTTCTTT. Translated: CATSDQTGGATEAFF.

The chain uses TRBV2 and TRBJ1-2; 9 bases are a match to TRBD1. With V trimmed by 1 base and J by 8 bases, 2 bases remained unmatched. CDR1 SNHLY and CDR2 FYNNEI come from the germline V gene. This CDR3 comprises 13 residues. CDR3 sequence: CASSEDRGRGYTF. The CDR3 DNA reads TGTGCCAGCAGTGAAGACAGGGGGCGAGGCTACACCTTC.

The chain couples TRBV5-3 to TRBJ1-5; D is unresolved. TRBV5-3 is placed among ORFs of uncertain function. V dropped 0 bases and J dropped 11 bases, with 15 bases sitting between them. The CDR3 has 14 residues. CDR3 sequence: CARSLAKRGSAQHF. The CDR3, as DNA: TGTGCCAGAAGCTTGGCCAAAAGAGGATCAGCCCAGCATTTT.

The chain couples TRBV5-1 to TRBJ1-4; D is unresolved. The germline V gene encodes CDR1 SGHRS and CDR2 YFSETQ. Trimming took off 5 bases at V and 3 bases at J, with 11 bases between the two ends. This CDR3 spans 14 amino acids. As DNA, the CDR3 is TGCGCCAGCAGGAGTTCCGACTCTAATGAAAAACTGTTTTTT. This sequence encodes CASRSSDSNEKLFF.

CDR3 amino acids: CASSRPGQPDLGANVLTF. The CDR3 DNA is TGTGCCAGCAGCAGACCGGGACAGCCCGACCTGGGCGCCAACGTCCTGACTTTC. The chain has TRBV21-1 and TRBJ2-6; the D call of TRBD1 is as the table states it, not checked on the DNA. TRBV21-1 is deemed a pseudogene. The CDR3 covers 18 residues.

The chain uses TRBV7-9 and TRBJ2-3; D remains ambiguous. The CDR3 spans 11 residues. In germline, CDR1 is SEHNR, CDR2 FQNEAQ (reference sequence). V was pared by 5 bases and J by 6 bases, with 6 bases between. Here the CDR3 reads CASSPMDTQYF. The CDR3 nucleotides are TGTGCCAGCAGCCCCATGGATACGCAGTATTTT.